A single sample gave rise to the 20 T cell receptor beta chains below, sequenced in a study of OX40 agonist ivuxolimab in advanced cancers. The data were produced by immunoSEQ multiplex PCR, yet TCRdb's version contains in-frame clones alone and is incomplete. Of fewer than 85,000 clones listed, around 87% are singletons. This sample comprised CD4+ or CD8+ T cells sorted from blood, obtained in a trial of the OX40 agonist ivuxolimab. These receptors were taken from an adult with an advanced solid tumor such as melanoma, head and neck, liver or kidney cancer.

The chain joins TRBV5-5 to TRBJ1-6, with 7 positions matching TRBD1. V lost 4 bases to trimming and J lost 11 bases; unmatched junction nucleotides: 6. CDR3 length: 13 amino acids. In germline, CDR1 is SGHKS, CDR2 YYEKEE (reference sequence). CDR3 bases: TGTGCCAGCAGCGTCCTACAGGGGACACCCCTCCACTTT. Translation gives CASSVLQGTPLHF.

The V call is TRBV27, the J call TRBJ1-2, with TRBD1 matching over 10 bases. Trimming at V came to 5 bases and at J to 1 base, leaving 4 bases not matched to a gene. The CDR3 contains 15 residues. Germline-derived CDR1 and CDR2 are MNHEY and SMNVEV (reference sequence). Here the CDR3 DNA reads TGTGCCAGCAGTAGAGGGACAGGGGATAACTATGGCTACACCTTC. Translation gives CASSRGTGDNYGYTF.

This chain uses TRBV9 with TRBJ2-3; D could derive from TRBD1 or TRBD2 (5 bases each). The CDR3 extends over 14 amino acids. V lost 0 bases and J 4 bases, leaving 9 bases between the germline ends. Germline V gene sequence: CDR1 SGDLS, CDR2 YYNGEE. CDR3 nucleotides: TGTGCCAGCAGCGTAGGGATGGGGGCAGATACGCAGTATTTT. Protein: CASSVGMGADTQYF.

This chain joins TRBV30 and TRBJ2-1; D is unresolved. V lost 0 bases and J lost 0, with 12 bases in between. Per germline, CDR1 GTSNPN and CDR2 SVGIG (reference sequence). The CDR3 loop spans 16 amino acids. The CDR3: CAWSVLALSSYNEQFF. CDR3 coding DNA: TGTGCCTGGAGTGTTCTTGCGCTCAGCTCCTACAATGAGCAGTTCTTC.

This chain connects TRBV5-1 to TRBJ2-6; D is tentatively TRBD1 or TRBD2 (5 bases each). V was clipped by 4 bases and J by 4 bases, with 12 bases between them. This CDR3 is built from 15 residues. Germline V gives CDR1 SGHRS, CDR2 YFSETQ. CDR3 sequence (DNA): TGCGCCAGCAGCCCGAGGGGATACGGGGCCAACGTCCTGACTTTC. Amino acid sequence: CASSPRGYGANVLTF.

The gene calls are TRBV27 and TRBJ1-1, with 9 bases that match TRBD1. Germline lookup yields CDR1 MNHEY and CDR2 SMNVEV (reference sequence). This CDR3 comprises 15 residues. J gave up 1 base and V 2 bases, and 2 bases lay outside the gene matches. The CDR3 is CASSLAGQGNTEAFF. Here the CDR3 DNA reads TGTGCCAGCAGTTTAGCGGGACAGGGGAACACTGAAGCTTTCTTT.

This sequence joins TRBV7-2 and TRBJ2-7; 7 positions match TRBD2. V was pared by 1 base and J by 5 bases, with 11 bases of the junction left unmatched. CDR3 size: 16 residues. Germline V lookup: CDR1 SGHTA, CDR2 FQGNSA. In DNA, the CDR3 is TGTGCCAGCAGCTTAGTTTTGCGGGAGTTTTCCCACGAGCAGTACTTC. This translates into CASSLVLREFSHEQYF.

In this sample, this clone turned up once. The J gene is TRBJ2-1, the V gene TRBV4-1, with TRBD2 identical over 15 bases. CDR1 and CDR2 from the germline V gene are MGHRA and YSYEKL. The CDR3 length is 15 residues. Trimming cost V 4 bases and J 10 bases; bases outside gene matches: 5. The CDR3 coding sequence is TGCGCCAGCAGCCTCGGACTAGCGGGAGGGTGGGAGCAGTTCTTC. Translating it yields CASSLGLAGGWEQFF.

This clone has only one observation. The V and J genes are TRBV10-3 and TRBJ2-7; 9 bases agree with TRBD1. V was clipped by 10 bases and J by 3 bases; unmatched bases: 13. Per the germline V gene, CDR1 is ENHRY and CDR2 is SYGVKD. This CDR3 contains 15 residues. CDR3 sequence reads: CASSSPGQGIYEQYF. Written as DNA, the CDR3 is TGTGCCAGCAGCTCACCGGGACAGGGTATCTACGAGCAGTACTTC.

Only a few counts were recorded for this clone. The CDR3 DNA follows: TGCAGCATCGCGCCCACAGCTCACTCGGGCAATGAGCAGTTCTTC. This sequence encodes CSIAPTAHSGNEQFF. The chain recombines TRBV29-1 with TRBJ2-1; D remains ambiguous. The CDR3 is 15 amino acids. Deletions cut 8 bases from V and 6 bases from J, with 23 bases between. CDR1 is SQVTM, CDR2 ANQGSEA, per germline.

The chain is built from TRBV29-1 and TRBJ2-5; D gene unclear. The V end was cut by 1 base, the J end by 4 bases, with 13 bases between. CDR3 length: 14 amino acids. CDR1 and CDR2 from the germline V gene are SQVTM and ANQGSEA. The CDR3 region has the DNA TGCAGCGTTGAAGTGGCAGGATACAGAGAGACCCAGTACTTC. Residues: CSVEVAGYRETQYF. The variable domain in full, with the rest retrieved from reference TRBV29-1 and TRBJ2-5, is SAVISQKPSRDICQRGTSLTIQCQVDSQVTMMFWYRQQPGQSLTLIATANQGSEATYESGFVIDKFPISRPNLTFSTLTVSNMSPEDSSIYLCSVEVAGYRETQYFGPGTRLLVL.

This chain uses TRBV29-1 with TRBJ2-7; 7 nucleotides agree with TRBD1. The V gene's germline CDR1 is SQVTM and CDR2 ANQGSEA. The CDR3 contains 11 residues. The J segment lost 3 bases and the V segment lost 7 bases, leaving 3 bases of the junction unmatched. The DNA for the CDR3 is TGCAGCGGATGGACAGGCTACGAGCAGTACTTC. It is translated as CSGWTGYEQYF.

The chain uses TRBV10-2 and TRBJ1-6; no clear D gene. V gave up 3 bases and J gave up 0 bases, with 6 bases separating them. Looked up from germline, CDR1 is WSHSY and CDR2 is SAAADI. The CDR3 is 15 amino acids. The CDR3 DNA is TGCGCCAGCAGTGAACTGAGCTCCTATAATTCACCCCTCCACTTT. Translating gives CASSELSSYNSPLHF.

V is TRBV27 and J is TRBJ2-7; maybe TRBD2 (6 bases). CDR1 and CDR2 from the germline V gene are MNHEY and SMNVEV (reference sequence). Trimming removed 4 bases from V and 0 bases from J, with 10 bases in between. This CDR3 has 14 amino acids. The CDR3, as DNA: TGTGCCAGCAGTTCCCTAGCGATCTCCTACGAGCAGTACTTC. Translation gives CASSSLAISYEQYF.

The gene calls are TRBV4-3 and TRBJ2-3; 13 bases line up with TRBD2. CDR1 is LGHNA and CDR2 is YSLEER in the germline V gene. The CDR3 spans 18 residues. V gave up 1 base and J gave up 1 base; unmatched junction bases: 5. CDR3 in amino acids: CASSQGTSGSMGTDTQYF. The DNA for the CDR3 is TGCGCCAGCAGCCAAGGGACTAGCGGGAGTATGGGCACAGATACGCAGTATTTT.

The rearrangement links TRBV4-3 to TRBJ2-2; maybe TRBD2 (6 bases). Germline V gives CDR1 LGHNA, CDR2 YSLEER. This CDR3 has 16 amino acids. Trimming stripped 1 base from V and 3 bases from J, with 12 bases between. The chain's CDR3 is CASSQVWGVDTGELFF. For the CDR3, the DNA is TGCGCCAGCAGCCAAGTTTGGGGGGTGGACACCGGGGAGCTGTTTTTT.

This chain links TRBV28 with TRBJ1-1, with 8 bases lining up with TRBD1. Germline V gives CDR1 MDHEN, CDR2 SYDVKM. J gave up 11 bases and V 8 bases, and 19 bases lay outside the gene matches. This CDR3 contains 15 residues. CDR3 sequence (DNA): TGTGCCAGCTACCTACGAGGGACAGGCGCAAGGTGGGCTTTCTTT. Translating it yields CASYLRGTGARWAFF.

The rearrangement joins TRBV25-1 to TRBJ2-1; TRBD2 agrees at 10 bases. Trimming removed 6 bases from V and 7 bases from J; junction bases left unmatched: 9. This CDR3 region has 15 residues. The germline V gene has CDR1 MGHDK and CDR2 SYGVNS. The CDR3 loop reads CASSTSSGRGNEQFF. The CDR3 region has the DNA TGTGCCAGCAGCACCTCTAGCGGGAGAGGGAATGAGCAGTTCTTC.

The gene calls are TRBV7-9 and TRBJ1-1; possible D gene TRBD1, 5 bases. Germline CDR1 reads SEHNR; CDR2 reads FQNEAQ (reference sequence). Trimming removed 5 bases from V and 4 bases from J, with 14 bases in between. The CDR3 is 14 residues long. CDR3 amino acids: CASSPTLGGTEAFF. CDR3 nucleotide sequence: TGTGCCAGCAGCCCAACGTTGGGGGGCACTGAAGCTTTCTTT.

This clone appeared a few times. The chain uses TRBV27 and TRBJ1-6, with no clear D. The V gene's germline CDR1 is MNHEY and CDR2 SMNVEV (reference sequence). The CDR3 runs 12 residues. Trimming cost V 8 bases and J 10 bases, with 12 bases left between them. The CDR3 region is CASGVGNSPLHF. The CDR3 nucleotides read TGTGCCAGCGGTGTAGGGAACTCACCCCTCCACTTT.